This T cell receptor beta chain originates from a study of T cells in Graves' hyperthyroidism and ophthalmopathy (dated by TCRdb to about 2019). With regard to the full study: Peripheral blood was sampled at the time of initial diagnosis, prior to any treatment. TCR V-J signatures able to tell the groups apart were searched for in a discovery cohort of some 97 patients, of whom more than 40 had Graves' ophthalmopathy and around 58 had stable Graves' hyperthyroidism. An independent validation cohort of under 20 hyperthyroidism patients and over 15 patients who later progressed to ophthalmopathy tested prospective prediction of ophthalmopathy. The roughly 91 discovery patients were randomly divided into training and test sets at a 7:3 ratio. Thyroid tissue and blood T-cell repertoires from several Graves' hyperthyroidism patients were also compared in the study. Following sampling, methimazole starting at 30 mg daily was given to hyperthyroidism patients, and high-dose intravenous methylprednisolone was given to ophthalmopathy patients. The paper describes TCR Vbeta CDR3 sequencing of 135 peripheral blood samples, made up of roughly 45 ophthalmopathy patients, more than 70 hyperthyroidism patients and about 17 progressor patients. The paper as a whole reports these results and caveats: A model built on a 13 V-J signature distinguished ophthalmopathy from stable hyperthyroidism, reaching 85% to 90% sensitivity and 81% to 83% specificity in cross-validation and 80%/75% in testing. Sample size was not statistically predetermined, and blinding of investigators to group allocation was not performed. Most expanded thyroid clonotypes (frequency above 0.001) were also detected in blood, a finding suggesting that blood repertoires may reflect thyroid immune responses. In validation, progression to ophthalmopathy was predicted by the model with 65% to 71% sensitivity and around 76% specificity, a median of around 5.9 months before onset.

This clonotype was counted many times. The specificity of this receptor is unknown. It has no much larger one-base neighbor in the sample; base qualities were not kept. Ophthalmopathy patients had moderately to severely active disease, with a Clinical Activity Score of 3 or more, a NOSPECS grade of 4 or more, and a disease duration of less than 3 months. Exclusion was applied to patients with uncontrolled infections, other autoimmune diseases, pregnancy or lactation. Clinical symptoms, serum thyroxine and TRAb, thyroid ultrasound, and orbital computed tomography formed the basis for the diagnoses. Ficoll-Paque density gradient centrifugation was used to isolate PBMCs from 10 ml of fresh peripheral blood. Total RNA was extracted using Trizol reagent, and RNA quality was assessed on an Agilent 2100 Bioanalyzer. Counted from cysteine to phenylalanine, this CDR3 has 16 amino acids. CDR3 DNA is the only sequence kept; it has 48 bases, read in frame from the first base. The germline V gene (reference sequence) provides CDR1 LGHDT and CDR2 YNNKEL. The germline ends are 13 bases apart after V is trimmed by 0 bases and J by 3 bases.

Amplification of TCR beta CDR3 regions was carried out from RNA transcripts. A first-round RT-PCR of the TCR CDR3 used the HTBI primer set with the Qiagen OneStep RT-PCR kit. The libraries were constructed in a second round of multiplex PCR and then size-selected and purified. Sequencing of the libraries was done on an Illumina HiSeq2000 using paired-end 100 bp reads. As for the original processing: SOAPnuke was used to process the raw data, throwing out any read that contained adapters or uncalled bases, had a mean Phred below 15, or lacked an exact constant-primer or identifier match. COPE v1.2.5 was used to merge high-quality paired reads, and clonotypes were defined as unique nucleotide sequences. MiTCR v1.1 was used to align the clonotypes against IMGT TRBV, TRBD and TRBJ reference segments. The analysis was restricted to V-J combinations with a frequency above 0.0001, which together covered 99% to 99.2% of the repertoires. A TCS score was defined as the ratio between F50 (clonal expansion) and ExV (chaos), using BLOSUM62-based TCRdist between CDR3 peptides within each V-J. Welch's t-statistics and random forest reduced just over 500 V-J features to some 14, which were used in a naive Bayes classifier (R e1071). TCRdb trimmed public reads at Q25 via fastp, called clones via MiXCR and kept in-frame beta chains. Each entry merges the rows of one CDR3 protein and shows their most common DNA and genes. TCRdb assigned the V and J calls; the authors' analysis was not used. This sample holds about 380,000 distinct CDR3 sequences; around 18% were observed only once. Of the sample, 40% falls within the top ten clones.

The chain was built from TRBV3-1 and TRBJ2-3; a tentative D match to TRBD2 spans 6 bases. The clonotype was recovered from a young man with Graves' ophthalmopathy. Sequencing input: blood. The sequenced DNA: TGTGCCAGCAGCCAAGATGTGGGGGGAATGACAGATACGCAGTATTTT. Translated, this is CASSQDVGGMTDTQYF.